The clone carrying this TCR beta chain appeared a few times. No antigen is known for it. The source of the sample is a study of T cells in Graves' hyperthyroidism and ophthalmopathy. The study, taken as a whole, reports: Separating ophthalmopathy from stable hyperthyroidism was achieved by a 13 V-J model.

Ophthalmopathy patients had moderate-to-severe active disease, CAS ≥3, NOSPECS ≥4, and disease duration under 3 months. PBMCs were sourced from approximately 9 ml fresh peripheral blood. V lost 4 bases, J lost 8 bases, and 13 bases lay in between. Germline loops: CDR1 SGHKS, CDR2 YYEKEE (reference sequence). The CDR3 contains 13 residues. What was amplified from RNA transcripts were TCR beta CDR3 regions. First-round RT-PCR with HTBI primers amplified the TCR CDR3 region. TCRdb processed the multiplex PCR reads anew with MiXCR; each CDR3 protein has one entry. The sample includes 600,000 to 650,000 distinct CDR3 sequences, more than 20% of them seen just once.

V gene TRBV5-5 combines with J gene TRBJ2-1; D uncertain. The sample comprised blood. The receptor was derived from a man aged 30 to 39 with Graves' ophthalmopathy. The CDR3, as DNA: TGTGCCAGCAGCGTGCCTGGGGTCGATGAGCAGTTCTTC. This gives the protein CASSVPGVDEQFF.